This entry concerns a single T cell receptor beta chain. Its antigen remains unknown. Each CDR3 protein gets one entry after TCRdb re-called the reads with MiXCR. The sample carries about 570,000 distinct CDR3 sequences, 35% to 50% recorded once. Trimming removed 2 bases at V and 4 bases at J, with 10 bases between. The germline V gene encodes CDR1 SGHAT and CDR2 FQNNGV. The CDR3 has 14 amino acids. These data belong to a study of T cell repertoires in cytomegalovirus infection. Background on the study: Public TCR beta signatures were indicative of both CMV infection and a matching HLA type.

General observations from the study: CMV-specific TCR beta clonotypes restricted by HLA-C were the ones dominating the ex vivo response.

The clonotype was recovered from a human donor in good health (CMV status not recorded). Some clones in this sample may be carry-over from other donors' samples. The source material was cultured PBMCs, sampled from culture after CMV antigen stimulation. The chain uses TRBV11-2 and TRBJ2-3, with a possible D match to TRBD1 (5 bases). In DNA form, the CDR3 reads TGTGCCAGCAGCTTATCTCAGGGTTCAGATACGCAGTATTTT. This codes for CASSLSQGSDTQYF.